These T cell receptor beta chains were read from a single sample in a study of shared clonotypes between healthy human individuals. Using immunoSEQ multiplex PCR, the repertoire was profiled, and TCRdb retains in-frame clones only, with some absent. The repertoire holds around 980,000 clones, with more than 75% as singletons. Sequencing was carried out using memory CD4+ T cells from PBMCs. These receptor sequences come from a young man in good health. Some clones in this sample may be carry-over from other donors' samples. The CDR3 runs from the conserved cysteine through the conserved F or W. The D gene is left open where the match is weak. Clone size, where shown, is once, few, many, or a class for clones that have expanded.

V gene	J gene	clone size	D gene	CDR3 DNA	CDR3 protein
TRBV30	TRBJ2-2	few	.	TGTGCCTGGAGCTCATCACGGGAGCTGTTTTTT	CAWSSSRELFF
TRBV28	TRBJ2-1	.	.	TGTGCCAGCAGTTCTCTAGGGAATGAGCAGTTCTTC	CASSSLGNEQFF
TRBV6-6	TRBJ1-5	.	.	TGTGCCAGCAGTTACGGCAGAGGGGGGACCGGACAGCCCCAGCATTTT	CASSYGRGGTGQPQHF
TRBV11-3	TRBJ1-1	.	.	TGTGCCAGCAGCATGAGGCCGTACACTGAAGCTTTCTTT	CASSMRPYTEAFF
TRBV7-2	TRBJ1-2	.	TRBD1	TGTGCCAGCAGGGCAGGGGGCAACTATGGCTACACCTTC	CASRAGGNYGYTF
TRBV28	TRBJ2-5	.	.	TGTGCCAGCAGTTTATCGTACCAAGAGACCCAGTACTTC	CASSLSYQETQYF
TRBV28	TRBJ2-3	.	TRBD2	TGTGCCAGCAGTCCCACTAGCGGACGCACAGATACGCAGTATTTT	CASSPTSGRTDTQYF
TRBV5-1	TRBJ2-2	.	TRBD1	TGCGCCAGCAGCGGCGGGGACAGGGGGTCTTCAGGGCTGTTTTTT	CASSGGDRGSSGLFF
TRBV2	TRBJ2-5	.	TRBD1	TGTGCCAGCAGATACAGGGGGAAACGAGAGACCCAGTACTTC	CASRYRGKRETQYF
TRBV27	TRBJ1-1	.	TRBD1	TGTGCCAGCAGTCCCCGGGACAGGAGGGGCACTGAAGCTTTCTTT	CASSPRDRRGTEAFF
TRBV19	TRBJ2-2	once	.	TGTGCCAGTAGTGACACCGGGGAGCTGTTTTTT	CASSDTGELFF
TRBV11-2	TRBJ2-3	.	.	TGTGCCAGCAGCTTTGACACAAGGACGCTCCCAGTAGCTACGCAGTATTTT	CASSFDTRTLPVATQYF
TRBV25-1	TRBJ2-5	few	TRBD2	TGTGCCAGCAGTGCCGGGACTAGCGGGAGAGAGACCCAGTACTTC	CASSAGTSGRETQYF
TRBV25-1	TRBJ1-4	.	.	TGTGCCAGCAGTACCACATTTCCCGGTCTTTGTGAAAAACTGTTTTTT	CASSTTFPGLCEKLFF
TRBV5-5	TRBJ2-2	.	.	TGTGCCAGCAGCTTGGTGCGACCCGGGGAGCTGTTTTTT	CASSLVRPGELFF
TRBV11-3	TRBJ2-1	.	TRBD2	TGTGCCAGCAGCCTAGAGGGGACTAGGGATTACAATGAGCAGTTCTTC	CASSLEGTRDYNEQFF
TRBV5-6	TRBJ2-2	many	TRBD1	TGTGCCAGCAGCTGGGACAGGGGCACCGGGGAGCTGTTTTTT	CASSWDRGTGELFF
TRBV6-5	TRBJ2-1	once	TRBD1	TGTGCCAGCCGTACAGGGGGATCCTACAATGAGCAGTTCTTC	CASRTGGSYNEQFF
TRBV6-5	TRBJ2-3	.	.	TGTGCCAGCAGTTGGGGCGGGGCTAGCAGCGTAGATACGCAGTATTTT	CASSWGGASSVDTQYF
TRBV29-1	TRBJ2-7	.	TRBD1	TGCAGCGTTGACAAAGGCAGGGGGCCTTCCTACGAGCAGTACTTC	CSVDKGRGPSYEQYF
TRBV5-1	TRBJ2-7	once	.	TGCGCCAGCAGCTTGGAGTTATCGGTTAAATACTTC	CASSLELSVKYF
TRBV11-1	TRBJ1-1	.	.	TGTGCCAGCAGCGTACTTAGGGTTGGCAACACTGAAGCTTTCTTT	CASSVLRVGNTEAFF
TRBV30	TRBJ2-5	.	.	TGTGCCTGGAGTGCGGGGCCCCAAGAGACCCAGTACTTC	CAWSAGPQETQYF
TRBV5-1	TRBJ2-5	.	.	TGCGCCAGCTCGACAGGCCCACAAGAGACCCAGTACTTC	CASSTGPQETQYF